This T cell receptor (beta chain) was found in a study of blood T cell repertoires in COVID-19. Across the study: The United States, Italy and Spain provided the acute and convalescent COVID-19 samples. From T cells, B-cell-depleted T cells, or PBMCs came the material, which was cDNA or gDNA.

Under the authors' procedure: Using reference gene primer amplification, nucleated cell counts were estimated. Clones were sequenced by immunoSEQ multiplex PCR, and TCRdb holds only the in-frame ones, with some missing. The V and J calls and the clone size are those of that table, but D and trimming were determined from the DNA. The table lists some 160,000 clones, 75% to 80% of them singletons. The germline V gene has CDR1 DFQATT and CDR2 SNEGSKA (reference sequence). This CDR3 comprises 11 residues. Trimming took 0 bases from V and 5 from J, leaving 5 bases between them. Specimen: peripheral blood. This receptor was identified in a woman older than 75 with acute or convalescent COVID-19. The V gene is TRBV20-1, the J gene TRBJ2-7; D is unclear. The CDR3 region is CSARDLHEQYF. CDR3 nucleotides: TGCAGTGCTAGAGATCTACACGAGCAGTACTTC.